In its sample, the clone carrying this TCR beta chain was seen many times. The target antigen is unknown. RNA transcripts gave rise to amplified TCR beta CDR3 regions. An initial round of RT-PCR targeting the TCR CDR3 relied on the HTBI primer set. TCRdb re-called the multiplex PCR reads with MiXCR, one entry per CDR3 protein. The data show around 190,000 distinct CDR3 sequences, about 17% seen once. This specimen comes from a study of T cells in Graves' hyperthyroidism and ophthalmopathy. Findings of the study overall: Before onset, by a median of approximately 6.2 months, the model predicted ophthalmopathy.

Orbital computed tomography and thyroid ultrasound, together with serum TRAb and thyroxine and clinical symptoms, were used for diagnoses. The sequence was collected from a woman in her fifties or sixties with Graves' hyperthyroidism. Sequenced input: blood.

This chain's CDR3 is CASSPIRDRSRGYGYTF. The CDR3 bases are TGTGCCAGCAGCCCGATCCGGGACAGGAGCCGAGGATATGGCTACACCTTC. The chain joins TRBV11-2 to TRBJ1-2; TRBD1 agrees at 8 bases. Germline V gene data show CDR1 as SGHAT and CDR2 as FQNNGV. With V trimmed by 5 bases and J by 5 bases, 16 bases remained unmatched. CDR3 length: 17 residues.